This T cell receptor (beta chain) appears in the sequencing data of a study of OX40 agonist ivuxolimab in advanced cancers. Study context: At just under 85% male, the cohort had a mean age of approximately 60 years, ranging from roughly 20 to 79.

The assay was immunoSEQ multiplex PCR, and TCRdb's table has in-frame clones only and misses some. The table has approximately 35,000 clones, 65% to 85% seen once. A word on this clone: The antigen remains unidentified.

CDR3 length: 15 amino acids. Germline assignment: CDR1 SGHRS and CDR2 YFSETQ. V gave up 3 bases and J gave up 0 bases, with 10 bases separating them. Study results and limitations: At 0.1 to 3.0 mg/kg and by week 6, clonal expansion occurred in CD4+ and CD8+ blood T cells.

Drawing of blood for sampling happened at baseline, at cycle 4 day 1, and at cycle 7 day 1. The material sequenced was CD4+ or CD8+ T cells sorted from blood, taken in a trial of the OX40 agonist ivuxolimab. This TCR was recovered from an adult with an advanced solid tumor such as melanoma, head and neck, liver or kidney cancer. This sequence joins TRBV5-1 and TRBJ1-3, with a weak D call TRBD1 (6 bases). The CDR3 region is CASSSDRISGNTIYF. The CDR3 bases are TGCGCCAGCAGCTCGGACAGAATCTCTGGAAACACCATATATTTT.